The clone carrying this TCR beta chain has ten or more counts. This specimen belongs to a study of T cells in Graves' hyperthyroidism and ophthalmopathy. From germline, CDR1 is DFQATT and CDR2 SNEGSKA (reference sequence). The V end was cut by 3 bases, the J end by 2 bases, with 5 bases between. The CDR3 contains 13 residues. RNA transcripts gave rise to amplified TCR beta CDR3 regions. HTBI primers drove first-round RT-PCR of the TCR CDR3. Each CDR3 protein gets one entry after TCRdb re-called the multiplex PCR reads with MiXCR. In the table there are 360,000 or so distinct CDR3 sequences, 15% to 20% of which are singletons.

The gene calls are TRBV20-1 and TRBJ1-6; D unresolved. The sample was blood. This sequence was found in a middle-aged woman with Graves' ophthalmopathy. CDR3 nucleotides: TGCAGTGCTAGGAGGGCCTATAATTCACCCCTCCACTTT. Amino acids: CSARRAYNSPLHF.